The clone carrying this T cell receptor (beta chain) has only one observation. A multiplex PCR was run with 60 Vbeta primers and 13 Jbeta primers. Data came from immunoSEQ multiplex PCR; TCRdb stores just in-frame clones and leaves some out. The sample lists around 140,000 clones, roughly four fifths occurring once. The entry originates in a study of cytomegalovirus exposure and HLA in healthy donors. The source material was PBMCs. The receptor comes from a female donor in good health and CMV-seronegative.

This CDR3 is CSVGGKMRTEAFF. The CDR3 coding sequence is TGCAGCGTCGGAGGGAAGATGCGCACTGAAGCTTTCTTT. This chain connects TRBV29-1 to TRBJ1-1, with D unresolved. The V and J ends lost 6 bases and 4 bases respectively, with 15 bases between them. The CDR3 covers 13 residues. From germline, CDR1 is SQVTM and CDR2 ANQGSEA.